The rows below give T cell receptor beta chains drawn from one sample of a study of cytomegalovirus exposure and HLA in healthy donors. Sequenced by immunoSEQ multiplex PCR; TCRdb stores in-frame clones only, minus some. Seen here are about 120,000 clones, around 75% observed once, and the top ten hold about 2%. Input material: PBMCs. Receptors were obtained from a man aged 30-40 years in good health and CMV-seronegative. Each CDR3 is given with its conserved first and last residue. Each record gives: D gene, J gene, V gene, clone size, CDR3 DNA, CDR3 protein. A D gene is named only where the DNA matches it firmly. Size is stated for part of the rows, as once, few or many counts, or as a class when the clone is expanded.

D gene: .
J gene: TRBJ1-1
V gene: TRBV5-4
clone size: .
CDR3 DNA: TGTGCCAGCAGCTTGGCCACAGCGGTAACTGAAGCTTTCTTT
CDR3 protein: CASSLATAVTEAFF

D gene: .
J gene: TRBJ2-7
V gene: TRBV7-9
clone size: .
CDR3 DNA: TGTGCCAGCAGCAGCCCCAGGACGGACTCTCACCCCATCTACGAGCAGTACTTC
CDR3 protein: CASSSPRTDSHPIYEQYF

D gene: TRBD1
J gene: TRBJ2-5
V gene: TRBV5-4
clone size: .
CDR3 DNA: TGTGCCAGCAGTTTGGGACAGGCGAACCAAGAGACCCAGTACTTC
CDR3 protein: CASSLGQANQETQYF

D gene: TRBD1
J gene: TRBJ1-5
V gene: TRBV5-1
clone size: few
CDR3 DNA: TGCGCCAGCAGCTTGAGGGCAGGGGGAGACCAGCCCCAGCATTTT
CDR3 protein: CASSLRAGGDQPQHF

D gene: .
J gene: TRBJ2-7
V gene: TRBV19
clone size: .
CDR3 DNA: TGTGCCAGTAGTATAGGCGGGGCGATGAACGAGCAGTACTTC
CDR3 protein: CASSIGGAMNEQYF

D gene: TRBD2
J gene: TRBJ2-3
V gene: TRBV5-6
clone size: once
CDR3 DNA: TGTGCCAGTGCGCGGGGGGAAGTCGGGGATACGCAGTATTTT
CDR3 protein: CASARGEVGDTQYF

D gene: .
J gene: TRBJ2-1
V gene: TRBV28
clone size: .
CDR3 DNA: TGTGCCAGCAGTAAGTCTGGGCTGGAGCAGTTCTTC
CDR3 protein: CASSKSGLEQFF

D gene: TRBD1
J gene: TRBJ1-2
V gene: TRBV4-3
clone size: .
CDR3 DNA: TGCGCCAGCAGCCAGGGGGACAGGTCTAACTATGGCTACACCTTC
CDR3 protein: CASSQGDRSNYGYTF

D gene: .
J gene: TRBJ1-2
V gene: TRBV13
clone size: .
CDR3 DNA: TGTGCCAGCAGGGATACAGGGTCCCCCGATGGCTACACCTTC
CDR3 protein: CASRDTGSPDGYTF

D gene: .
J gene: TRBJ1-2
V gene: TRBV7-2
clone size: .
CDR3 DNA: TGTGCCAGCAGCTTAACCCAGGCTAACTATGGCTACACCTTC
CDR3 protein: CASSLTQANYGYTF

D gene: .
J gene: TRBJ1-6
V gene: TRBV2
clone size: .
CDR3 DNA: TGTGCCAGCAGTGGCCGGGCGACAGGCTCCTATAATTCACCCCTCCACTTT
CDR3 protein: CASSGRATGSYNSPLHF

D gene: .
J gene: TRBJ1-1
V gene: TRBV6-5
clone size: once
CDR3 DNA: TGTGCCAGCAGTGGGGGGGCCGAAGCTTTCTTT
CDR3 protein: CASSGGAEAFF

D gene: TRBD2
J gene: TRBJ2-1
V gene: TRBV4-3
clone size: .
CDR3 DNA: TGCGCCAGCAGCCAAGATGAGGGGAGGGGACCCTACAATGAGCAGTTCTTC
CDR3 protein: CASSQDEGRGPYNEQFF

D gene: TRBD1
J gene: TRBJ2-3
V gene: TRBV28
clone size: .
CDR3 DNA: TGTGCCAGCAGCTTCGGGGACAGGGGGCTGGTAGATACGCAGTATTTT
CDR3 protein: CASSFGDRGLVDTQYF

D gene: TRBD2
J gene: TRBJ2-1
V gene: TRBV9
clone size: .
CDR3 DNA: TGTGCCAGCAGCGTCGAAAGTCGGGCTAGCGGGGGGCTAAACAATGAGCAGTTCTTC
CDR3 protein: CASSVESRASGGLNNEQFF

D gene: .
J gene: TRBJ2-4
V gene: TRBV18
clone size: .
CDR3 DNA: TGTGCCAGCTCACCGGGTGGCGGAAACATTCAGTACTTC
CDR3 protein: CASSPGGGNIQYF

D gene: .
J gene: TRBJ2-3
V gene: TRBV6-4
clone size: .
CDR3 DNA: TGTGCCAGCAGTGAAATGGGGGGAACACCGACAGATACGCAGTATTTT
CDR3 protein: CASSEMGGTPTDTQYF

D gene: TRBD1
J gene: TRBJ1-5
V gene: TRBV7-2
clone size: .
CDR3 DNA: TGTGCCAGCAGCTTAGGACAGGGGGCTAATCAGCCCCAGCATTTT
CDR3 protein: CASSLGQGANQPQHF

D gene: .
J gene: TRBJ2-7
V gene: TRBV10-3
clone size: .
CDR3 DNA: TGTGCCATCAGTGAATCGGGGACATTCTCCTACGAGCAGTACTTC
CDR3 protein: CAISESGTFSYEQYF

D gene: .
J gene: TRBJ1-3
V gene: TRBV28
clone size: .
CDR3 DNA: TGTGCCAGCAGATTGGGCCCGATTGTAGGTTTT
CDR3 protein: CASRLGPIVGF

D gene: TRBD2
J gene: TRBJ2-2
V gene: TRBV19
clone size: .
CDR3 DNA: TGTGCCAGTACCCCAAGGGCTAGCGGGGGGAGTAACGGCGGGGAGCTGTTTTTT
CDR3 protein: CASTPRASGGSNGGELFF

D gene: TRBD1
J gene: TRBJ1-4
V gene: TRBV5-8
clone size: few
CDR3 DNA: TGTGCCAGCAGCTATTCCCGACAGGGGAATGAAAAACTGTTTTTT
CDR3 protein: CASSYSRQGNEKLFF

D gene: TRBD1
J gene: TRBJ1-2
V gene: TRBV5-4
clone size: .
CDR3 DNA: TGTGCCAGCAGCCCCCCAGACAGGGGGGACTATGGCTACACCTTC
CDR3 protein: CASSPPDRGDYGYTF

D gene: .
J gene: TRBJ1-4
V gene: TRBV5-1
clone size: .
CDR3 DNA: TGCGCCAGCAGCTTGTCAGGGCCTGAAAAACTGTTTTTT
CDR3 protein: CASSLSGPEKLFF

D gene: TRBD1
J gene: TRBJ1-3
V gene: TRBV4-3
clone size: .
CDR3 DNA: TGCGCCAGCAGCCAAGACAGGGGGGTAGGAAACACCATATATTTT
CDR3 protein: CASSQDRGVGNTIYF

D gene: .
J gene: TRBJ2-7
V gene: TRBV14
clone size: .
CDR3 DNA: TGTGCCAGCAGCCTCAAGCGGGAGCAGTACTTC
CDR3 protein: CASSLKREQYF

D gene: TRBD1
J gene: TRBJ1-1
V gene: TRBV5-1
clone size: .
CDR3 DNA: TGCGCCAGCAGCACCCTGACAGGGCTGAACACTGAAGCTTTCTTT
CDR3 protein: CASSTLTGLNTEAFF

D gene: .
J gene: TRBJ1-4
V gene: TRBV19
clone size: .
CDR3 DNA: TGTGCCAGTAGTCCCGACACGTCAACTAATGAAAAACTGTTTTTT
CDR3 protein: CASSPDTSTNEKLFF

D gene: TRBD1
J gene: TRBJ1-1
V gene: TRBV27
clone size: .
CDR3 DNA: TGTGCCAGCAGTCCTACAGGGGTCGGGAACACTGAAGCTTTCTTT
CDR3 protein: CASSPTGVGNTEAFF

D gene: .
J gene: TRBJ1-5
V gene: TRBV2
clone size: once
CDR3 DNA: TGTGCCAGCAGTGCTCAGAGACTTAGCAATCAGCCCCAGCATTTT
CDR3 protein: CASSAQRLSNQPQHF

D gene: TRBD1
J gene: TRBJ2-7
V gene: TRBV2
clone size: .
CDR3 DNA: TGTGCCAGCAGACGGGACAGGGTGAGGCTGCAGTACTTC
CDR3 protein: CASRRDRVRLQYF

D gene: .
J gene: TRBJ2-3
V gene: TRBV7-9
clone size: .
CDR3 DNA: TGTGCCAGCAGCCCACAAAAACGCGGCAGCGACACAGATACGCAGTATTTT
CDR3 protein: CASSPQKRGSDTDTQYF

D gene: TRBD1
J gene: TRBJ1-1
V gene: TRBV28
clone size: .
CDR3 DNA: TGTGCCAGCGGGCTGAGGGACAGGCGCCTCAACACTGAAGCTTTCTTT
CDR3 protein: CASGLRDRRLNTEAFF

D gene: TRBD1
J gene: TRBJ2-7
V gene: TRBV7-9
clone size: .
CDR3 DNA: TGTTCCAGCAGTCCGACAGGGCGCGAGCAGTACTTC
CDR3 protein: CSSSPTGREQYF

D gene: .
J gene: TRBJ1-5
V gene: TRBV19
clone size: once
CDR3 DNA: TGTGCCAGTAGTTGGCTGTATTCTGGCAATCAGCCCCAGCATTTT
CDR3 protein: CASSWLYSGNQPQHF

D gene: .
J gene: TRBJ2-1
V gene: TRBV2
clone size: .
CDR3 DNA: TGTGCCAGCACCCGGGACTCCAACAATGAGCAGTTCTTC
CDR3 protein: CASTRDSNNEQFF

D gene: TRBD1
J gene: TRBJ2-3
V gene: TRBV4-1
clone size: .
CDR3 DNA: TGCGCCAGCAGCCAAGATGGGACAGGGGGCAACACAGATACGCAGTATTTT
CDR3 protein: CASSQDGTGGNTDTQYF

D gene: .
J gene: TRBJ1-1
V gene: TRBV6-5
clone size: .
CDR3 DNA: TGTGCCATCGGTGGCAGGGGAGACACTGAAGCTTTCTTT
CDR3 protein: CAIGGRGDTEAFF

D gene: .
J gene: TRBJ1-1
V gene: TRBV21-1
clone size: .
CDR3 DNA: TGTGCCAGCAGCAAACCCAAACCCGTAGTAAGGAACACTGAAGCTTTCTTT
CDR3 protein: CASSKPKPVVRNTEAFF

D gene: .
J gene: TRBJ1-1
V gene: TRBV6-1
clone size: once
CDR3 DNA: TGTGCCAGCCTTCTTCTGGGAGGGATAACTTTCTTT
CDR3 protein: CASLLLGGITFF

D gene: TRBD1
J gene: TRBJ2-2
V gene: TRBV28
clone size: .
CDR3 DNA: TGTGCCAGCACAAGACAGGGGGCGAGCGGGGAGCTGTTTTTT
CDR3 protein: CASTRQGASGELFF

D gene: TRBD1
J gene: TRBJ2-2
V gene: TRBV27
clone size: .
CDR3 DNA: TGTGCCAGGAACCGAACCAGGGGGACCGGGGAGCTGTTTTTT
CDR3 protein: CARNRTRGTGELFF

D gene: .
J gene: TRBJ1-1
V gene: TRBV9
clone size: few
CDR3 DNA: TGTGCCAGCAGCGTAGAGACAGGAAGGGACACTGAAGCTTTCTTT
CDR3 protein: CASSVETGRDTEAFF

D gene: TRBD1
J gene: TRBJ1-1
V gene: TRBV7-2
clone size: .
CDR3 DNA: TGTGCCAGCAGTCAGGGACAGTCCTGGGGAGCTTTCTTT
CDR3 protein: CASSQGQSWGAFF

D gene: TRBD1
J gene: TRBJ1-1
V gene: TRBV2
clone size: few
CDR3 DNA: TGTGCCAGCAGGGACAGGCCGAACACTGAAGCTTTCTTT
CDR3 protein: CASRDRPNTEAFF

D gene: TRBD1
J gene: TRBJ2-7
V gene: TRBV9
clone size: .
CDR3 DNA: TGTGCCAGCAGCCGGCAACCAGGGGGCGGCACTTACGAGCAGTACTTC
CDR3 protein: CASSRQPGGGTYEQYF

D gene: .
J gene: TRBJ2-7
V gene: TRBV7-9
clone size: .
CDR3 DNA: TGTGCCAGCAGCTTAGCCCCGCAGGTCGACGAGCAGTACTTC
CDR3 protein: CASSLAPQVDEQYF

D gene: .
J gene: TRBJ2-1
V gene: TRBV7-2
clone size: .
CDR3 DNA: TGTGCCAGCAGCTCCGTCCGGACTCTCAGCTCCTACAATGAGCAGTTCTTC
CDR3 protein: CASSSVRTLSSYNEQFF

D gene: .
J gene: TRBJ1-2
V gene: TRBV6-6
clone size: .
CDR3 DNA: TGTGCCAGCAGTTACTCCGGGGATATGGGCTACACCTTC
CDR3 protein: CASSYSGDMGYTF

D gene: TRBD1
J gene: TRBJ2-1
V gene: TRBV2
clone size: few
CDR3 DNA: TGTGCCAGCAGTGGGACAGGGGCCGACGGTCGGTTCTTC
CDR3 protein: CASSGTGADGRFF

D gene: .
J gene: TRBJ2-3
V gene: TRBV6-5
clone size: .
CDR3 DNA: TGTGCCACCTACAGAGCTTACACAGATACGCAGTATTTT
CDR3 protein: CATYRAYTDTQYF

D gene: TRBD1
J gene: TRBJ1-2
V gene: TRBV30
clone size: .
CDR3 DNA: TGTGCCTGTCAGGGGGCACATGGCTACACCTTC
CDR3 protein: CACQGAHGYTF